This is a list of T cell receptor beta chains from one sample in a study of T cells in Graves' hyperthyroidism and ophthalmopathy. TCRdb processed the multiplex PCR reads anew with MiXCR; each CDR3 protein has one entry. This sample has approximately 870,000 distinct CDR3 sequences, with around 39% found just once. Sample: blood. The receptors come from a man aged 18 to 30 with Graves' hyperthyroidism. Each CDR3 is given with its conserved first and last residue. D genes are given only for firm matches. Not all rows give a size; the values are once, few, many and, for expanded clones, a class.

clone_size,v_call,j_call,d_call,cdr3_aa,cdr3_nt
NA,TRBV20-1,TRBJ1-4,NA,CSARDLGNNEKLFF,TGCAGTGCTAGAGATTTGGGGAATAATGAAAAACTGTTTTTT
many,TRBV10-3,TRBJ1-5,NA,CAISGQIDQPQHF,TGTGCCATCAGTGGACAGATAGATCAGCCCCAGCATTTT
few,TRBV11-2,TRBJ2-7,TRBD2,CASSSAGGGLTYEQYF,TGTGCCAGCAGCTCCGCCGGGGGAGGGTTGACCTACGAGCAGTACTTC
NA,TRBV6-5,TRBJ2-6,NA,CASRGRHPGANVLTF,TGTGCCAGCAGGGGCCGACACCCTGGGGCCAACGTCCTGACTTTC
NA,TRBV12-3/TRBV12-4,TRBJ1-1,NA,CASSAGALGEAFF,TGTGCCAGCAGTGCAGGGGCGTTAGGGGAAGCTTTCTTT
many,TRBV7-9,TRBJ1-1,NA,CASSSSSGEAFF,TGTGCCAGCAGCTCGTCCTCGGGGGAGGCTTTCTTT
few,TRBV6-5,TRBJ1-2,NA,CASSQGRPRGYTF,TGTGCCAGCAGCCAAGGACGCCCACGGGGCTACACCTTC
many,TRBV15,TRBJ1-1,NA,CATSRGGRIAFF,TGTGCCACCAGCAGAGGGGGGAGAATAGCTTTCTTT
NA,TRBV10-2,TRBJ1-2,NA,CAREANYGYTF,TGCGCCAGGGAGGCAAACTATGGCTACACCTTC
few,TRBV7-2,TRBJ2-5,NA,CASTKQGFETQYF,TGTGCCAGCACCAAACAGGGTTTTGAGACCCAGTACTTC
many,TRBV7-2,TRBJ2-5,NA,CASSLDPGGTQYF,TGTGCCAGCAGCTTAGATCCTGGGGGGACCCAGTACTTC
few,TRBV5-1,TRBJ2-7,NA,CASSLGLEREQYF,TGCGCCAGCAGCTTGGGACTAGAAAGGGAGCAGTACTTC
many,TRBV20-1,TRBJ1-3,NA,CSAQGHGNTIYF,TGCAGTGCCCAGGGACACGGAAACACCATATATTTT